The 5 T cell receptor beta chains below all came from one sample that was sequenced in a study of memory CD4+ T cells and cytomegalovirus serostatus. The sort gate was single viable CD3+CD4+CD8-CD45RO+ cells for memory CD4+ T cells. Assay used: immunoSEQ multiplex PCR; TCRdb lists only in-frame clones, some missing. Among about 56,000 clones listed, more than 75% were seen once. The material sequenced was memory CD4+ T cells from blood. The receptors were sampled from an adult in good health and CMV-seronegative.

The gene calls are TRBV5-4 and TRBJ2-2; the D is unclear. Trimming took 1 base from V and 6 from J, leaving 10 bases between them. CDR3 size: 14 residues. From germline, CDR1 is SGHNT and CDR2 YYREEE (reference sequence). The CDR3 DNA follows: TGTGCCAGCAGCTTGACAGCCGCCTCCGGGGAGCTGTTTTTT. Translation gives CASSLTAASGELFF.

The chain employs TRBV6-1 and TRBJ2-2; D perhaps matches TRBD1 (5 bases). There are 13 residues in the CDR3. Germline CDR1 reads MNHNS; CDR2 reads SASEGT. Trimming left V 3 bases short and J 3 bases short, with 5 bases between. The CDR3 loop reads CASSDRDTGELFF. CDR3 in DNA: TGTGCCAGCAGTGACAGGGACACCGGGGAGCTGTTTTTT.

This clone was detected a few times. The chain employs TRBV19 and TRBJ1-1, with 8 bases lining up with TRBD1. The germline V gene has CDR1 LNHDA and CDR2 SQIVND (reference sequence). V was pared by 1 base and J by 5 bases, with 15 bases of the junction left unmatched. This CDR3 is built from 18 residues. This chain's CDR3 is CASSIAVRQGARITEAFF. For the CDR3, the DNA is TGTGCCAGTAGTATAGCTGTACGTCAGGGGGCGCGTATTACTGAAGCTTTCTTT.

The genes are TRBV28 and TRBJ1-2, with D possibly being TRBD1 (6 bases). The CDR3 contains 13 residues. The germline V and J ends were trimmed by 5 bases and 4 bases, with 11 bases remaining between them. Germline V gene lookup returns CDR1 MDHEN and CDR2 SYDVKM. CDR3 nucleotide sequence: TGTGCCAGCAGTCCCCCAGGGGCCTATGGCTACACCTTC. It specifies CASSPPGAYGYTF.

This clone appeared a few times. V gene TRBV2 combines with J gene TRBJ1-1; no firm D call. The ends were cut back, 3 bases at V and 7 bases at J, with 15 bases in the middle. The CDR3 is 14 amino acids. Germline CDR1 reads SNHLY; CDR2 reads FYNNEI. The CDR3 spells CASSDMGYSGEAFF. The DNA of the CDR3 is TGTGCCAGCAGTGATATGGGGTACAGTGGTGAAGCTTTCTTT.